Following are 28 T cell receptor beta chains from one sample sequenced in a study of blood T cell repertoires in COVID-19. The repertoire was sequenced with immunoSEQ multiplex PCR; TCRdb's copy has only in-frame clones and lacks some. Of 140,000 or so clones listed, approximately 78% are singletons. Sequences were obtained from peripheral blood. The source is a woman of 80 years or more with acute or convalescent COVID-19.

The count of this clone is one. J is TRBJ1-1 and V is TRBV5-1; D is perhaps TRBD1 (6 bases). The CDR3 runs 15 residues. CDR1 and CDR2 (germline): SGHRS, YFSETQ. With 4 bases removed from V and 8 bases from J, the gap between germline ends came to 21 bases. CDR3 in amino acids: CASSRHRVSILEAFF. CDR3 DNA: TGCGCCAGCAGCCGACACAGGGTTTCGATTCTCGAAGCTTTCTTT.

This chain links TRBV15 with TRBJ1-5; D gene ambiguous. Germline assignment: CDR1 LNHNV and CDR2 YYDKDF (reference sequence). The CDR3 is made up of 12 amino acids. V lost 3 bases to trimming and J lost 4 bases, with 4 bases between them. CDR3 sequence (DNA): TGTGCCACCAGCAGCCTAAATCAGCCCCAGCATTTT. Protein: CATSSLNQPQHF.

This clone has only one observation. This sequence joins TRBV2 and TRBJ1-4, with D unclear. V lost 6 bases and J 10 bases, leaving 18 bases between the germline ends. Germline V lookup: CDR1 SNHLY, CDR2 FYNNEI. The CDR3 runs to 14 residues. The CDR3 sequence is CASRPGSDVRKLFF. For the CDR3, the DNA is TGTGCCAGCAGACCGGGATCCGATGTGAGAAAACTGTTTTTT.

The rearrangement joins TRBV9 to TRBJ1-2; TRBD1 matches 12 bases. Germline lookup yields CDR1 SGDLS and CDR2 YYNGEE. This CDR3 has 15 amino acids. The J segment lost 3 bases and the V segment lost 3 bases, leaving 3 bases of the junction unmatched. CDR3 nucleotide sequence: TGTGCCAGCAGCGGGGACAGGGGGCCTGACTATGGCTACACCTTC. Translated: CASSGDRGPDYGYTF.

The rearrangement links TRBV5-1 to TRBJ2-7, with 7 positions matching TRBD1. After removal of 2 bases from V and 2 bases from J, the junction contained 7 bases not matched to a gene. This CDR3 spans 15 amino acids. CDR1 is SGHRS, CDR2 YFSETQ, per germline. The DNA for the CDR3 is TGCGCCAGCAGCTTAGAAGGGGGCCCCCCCTACGAGCAGTACTTC. Encoded protein: CASSLEGGPPYEQYF.

This clone was found a few times. This chain connects TRBV4-2 to TRBJ1-6, with no clear D. The CDR3 is 15 amino acids. V lost 0 bases to trimming and J lost 10 bases, with 13 bases between them. Germline values: CDR1 LGHNA, CDR2 YNFKEQ. The DNA for the CDR3 is TGTGCCAGCAGCCAAGATCCCGGGGTCTGGTCACCCCTCCACTTT. Protein sequence: CASSQDPGVWSPLHF.

This clone was detected a few times. The chain uses TRBV2 and TRBJ2-2; D possibly corresponds to TRBD2 (6 bases). The CDR3 loop spans 15 amino acids. The V end was cut by 6 bases, the J end by 4 bases, with 15 bases between. Germline V gene sequence: CDR1 SNHLY, CDR2 FYNNEI. CDR3 sequence reads: CASRDPGSTTGELFF. The DNA for the CDR3 is TGTGCCAGCAGGGATCCCGGGAGCACCACCGGGGAGCTGTTTTTT. Full variable domain (missing parts from reference TRBV2 and TRBJ2-2): EPEVTQTPSHQVTQMGQEVILRCVPISNHLYFYWYRQILGQKVEFLVSFYNNEISEKSEIFDDQFSVERPDGSNFTLKIRSTKLEDSAMYFCASRDPGSTTGELFFGEGSRLTVL.

This clone was picked up one time. The chain joins TRBV15 to TRBJ2-4; 7 bases match TRBD1. Trimming took 5 bases from V and 6 from J; bases not matched to a gene: 4. Germline CDR1 LNHNV, CDR2 YYDKDF (reference sequence). CDR3 length: 13 residues. This CDR3 reads CATSVRQGNIQYF. CDR3 DNA sequence: TGTGCCACCAGCGTAAGACAGGGAAACATTCAGTACTTC.

This chain uses TRBV18 with TRBJ2-3; no firm D call. V lost 3 bases, J lost 0 bases, and 7 bases lay in between. CDR1 is KGHSH, CDR2 LQKENI, per germline. The length of the CDR3 is 14 residues. The DNA of the CDR3 is TGTGCCAGCTCACCGTTTGGCAGCACAGATACGCAGTATTTT. This codes for CASSPFGSTDTQYF. The variable domain in full, completed from reference TRBV18 and TRBJ2-3, reads NAGVMQNPRHLVRRRGQEARLRCSPMKGHSHVYWYRQLPEEGLKFMVYLQKENIIDESGMPKERFSAEFPKEGPSILRIQQVVRGDSAAYFCASSPFGSTDTQYFGPGTRLTVL.

This sequence joins TRBV4-1 and TRBJ1-3; D may be TRBD1 (6 bases). The CDR3 length is 14 residues. The V end lost 4 bases, the J end lost 8 bases, and 15 bases lay between the germline ends. Germline V gives CDR1 MGHRA, CDR2 YSYEKL. CDR3: CASSPSTGRDTIYF. As DNA, the CDR3 is TGCGCCAGCAGCCCCTCGACAGGTCGAGACACCATATATTTT.

The sample holds a few counts of this clone. This chain links TRBV15 with TRBJ2-2, with D possibly being TRBD2 (6 bases). The CDR3 spans 16 residues. Trimming left V 1 base short and J 5 bases short, with 14 bases between. The V gene's germline CDR1 is LNHNV and CDR2 YYDKDF (reference sequence). In DNA form, the CDR3 reads TGTGCCACCAGCAGAGGACCTGGGGGGAGGACCGGGGAGCTGTTTTTT. Protein: CATSRGPGGRTGELFF.

The V and J genes are TRBV20-1 and TRBJ2-7, with D perhaps matching TRBD1 (5 bases). The CDR3 is 15 residues long. Germline V lookup: CDR1 DFQATT, CDR2 SNEGSKA (reference sequence). The V gene lost 3 bases and the J gene lost 3 bases, with 18 bases spanning the gap. In DNA, the CDR3 is TGCAGTGCTAGTGGGTTCGACAGCCTCGGCTACGAGCAGTACTTC. It translates to CSASGFDSLGYEQYF.

V is TRBV7-7 and J is TRBJ2-1; 11 bases match TRBD2. V was pared by 1 base and J by 9 bases, with 8 bases of the junction left unmatched. Germline lookup yields CDR1 SSHAT and CDR2 FNYEAQ (reference sequence). The CDR3 runs 16 residues. The CDR3 sequence is CASSLDGLAGGSEQFF. CDR3 in DNA: TGTGCCAGCAGCTTAGATGGCCTAGCGGGAGGAAGTGAGCAGTTCTTC. Full variable domain (remainder filled in from reference TRBV7-7 and TRBJ2-1): GAGVSQSPRYKVTKRGQDVTLRCDPISSHATLYWYQQALGQGPEFLTYFNYEAQPDKSGLPSDRFSAERPEGSISTLTIQRTEQRDSAMYRCASSLDGLAGGSEQFFGPGTRLTVL.

The chain employs TRBV2 and TRBJ1-2; 8 positions match TRBD1. The CDR3 covers 11 residues. V shed 5 bases and J 8 bases; nucleotides not matched to a gene: 1. CDR1 and CDR2 (germline): SNHLY, FYNNEI. DNA of the CDR3: TGTGCCAGCAGTCAGGGGGCGGGCTACACCTTC. Translating it yields CASSQGAGYTF.

This clone was counted only a few times. Here the CDR3 DNA reads TGTGCCAGCAAGGCCGGGGGGAACTATGGCTACACCTTC. It translates to CASKAGGNYGYTF. The chain recombines TRBV12-3 or TRBV12-4 with TRBJ1-2, with D possibly TRBD1 on 5 matching bases. The germline V and J ends were trimmed by 7 bases and 2 bases, with 11 bases remaining between them. The CDR3 is 13 amino acids.

This chain uses TRBV2 with TRBJ1-2, with unresolved D. Trimming removed 9 bases at V and 0 bases at J, with 11 bases between. Germline CDR1 SNHLY, CDR2 FYNNEI. CDR3 length: 13 residues. CDR3 nucleotides: TGTGCCAGAGAACACGTAACTAACTATGGCTACACCTTC. This encodes CAREHVTNYGYTF.

The chain employs TRBV30 and TRBJ1-5; maybe TRBD1 (5 bases). This CDR3 contains 14 residues. CDR1 and CDR2 from the germline V gene are GTSNPN and SVGIG (reference sequence). V was shortened by 3 bases and J by 9 bases, with 18 bases between the two germline ends. CDR3 sequence: CAWSDGGPDTPQHF. CDR3 DNA sequence: TGTGCCTGGAGCGACGGGGGACCCGATACGCCCCAGCATTTT.

This clone was recorded only once. The chain employs TRBV2 and TRBJ1-6; 7 nucleotides line up with TRBD1. The CDR3 is 15 residues long. CDR1 and CDR2 from the germline V gene are SNHLY and FYNNEI. The junction had 9 bases not matched to a gene; V was cut back by 7 bases and J by 6 bases. The CDR3 DNA reads TGTGCCAGCACCCCCCTGACAGGGCGTAATTCACCCCTCCACTTT. Translation gives CASTPLTGRNSPLHF. Together with reference TRBV2 and TRBJ1-6, the CDR3 gives the full variable domain: EPEVTQTPSHQVTQMGQEVILRCVPISNHLYFYWYRQILGQKVEFLVSFYNNEISEKSEIFDDQFSVERPDGSNFTLKIRSTKLEDSAMYFCASTPLTGRNSPLHFGNGTRLTVT.

This clone was seen a few times. Written as DNA, the CDR3 is TGTGCCAGCAGTTACATGGCGGGGTTTAATGAAAAACTGTTTTTT. Translated: CASSYMAGFNEKLFF. This chain joins TRBV6-6 and TRBJ1-4; D not resolved. V was cut by 2 bases and J by 4 bases, with 11 bases left in between. CDR1 and CDR2 (germline): MNHNY, SVGAGI (reference sequence). The CDR3 is 15 residues long.

This chain uses TRBV3-1 (or the pseudogene TRBV3-2) with TRBJ1-2; D not resolved. The CDR3 runs to 13 residues. The germline CDR1 and CDR2 sequences are LGHDT and YNNKEL (reference sequence). Trimming took off 1 base at V and 4 bases at J, with 7 bases between the two ends. Here the CDR3 reads CASSQVNSYGYTF. CDR3 bases: TGTGCCAGCAGCCAAGTTAACAGCTATGGCTACACCTTC.

V gene TRBV28 combines with J gene TRBJ1-4; D is uncertain. Deletions cut 4 bases from V and 11 bases from J, with 8 bases between. Per germline, CDR1 MDHEN and CDR2 SYDVKM. This CDR3 is 11 amino acids long. CDR3 DNA: TGTGCCAGCAGTTGGGCCGCCAAACTGTTTTTT. Encoded protein: CASSWAAKLFF.

The rearrangement uses TRBV28 and TRBJ2-3; D remains unclear. This CDR3 contains 14 residues. V dropped 1 base and J dropped 0 bases, with 5 bases sitting between them. Looked up from germline, CDR1 is MDHEN and CDR2 is SYDVKM. The CDR3 nucleotides read TGTGCCAGCAGTTTATTCGGTAGCACAGATACGCAGTATTTT. It encodes CASSLFGSTDTQYF.

The rearrangement links TRBV24-1 to TRBJ1-2, with 10 bases fitting TRBD1. Germline CDR1 and CDR2: KGHDR and SFDVKD. The CDR3 covers 16 residues. V was pared by 2 bases and J by 4 bases, with 6 bases of the junction left unmatched. The DNA of the CDR3 is TGTGCCACCAGTGATTCCGACAGGGGGCGCGTCTATGGCTACACCTTC. The encoded protein is CATSDSDRGRVYGYTF.

V gene TRBV28 combines with J gene TRBJ1-3; D may be TRBD1 (5 bases). This CDR3 has 14 amino acids. Trimming left V 2 bases short and J 7 bases short, with 12 bases between. CDR1 and CDR2 from the germline V gene are MDHEN and SYDVKM. The CDR3 is CASSLLGPGNTIYF. CDR3 bases: TGTGCCAGCAGTTTACTGGGGCCCGGGAACACCATATATTTT.

The CDR3 here is CASSHRRLRQETQYF. The CDR3 DNA follows: TGTGCCAGCAGCCATCGTCGGCTGCGGCAAGAGACCCAGTACTTC. The chain has TRBV3-1 (or the pseudogene TRBV3-2) and TRBJ2-5; D not resolved. This CDR3 comprises 15 residues. Germline values: CDR1 LGHDT, CDR2 YNNKEL (reference sequence). V was trimmed by 3 bases and J by 2 bases, leaving 13 bases between them.

The chain links TRBV4-1 to TRBJ2-6; TRBD1 matches 7 bases. CDR1 and CDR2 from the germline V gene are MGHRA and YSYEKL. The ends lost 6 bases at V and 1 base at J; junction bases unmatched: 6. The CDR3 is made up of 16 amino acids. The CDR3 is CASSHRGGSGANVLTF. The CDR3 nucleotides are TGCGCCAGCAGTCACAGGGGCGGGTCTGGGGCCAACGTCCTGACTTTC.

The chain links TRBV4-1 to TRBJ1-1; no clear D gene. This CDR3 spans 12 amino acids. With 3 bases removed from V and 11 bases from J, the gap between germline ends came to 13 bases. CDR1 is MGHRA and CDR2 is YSYEKL in the germline V gene. The CDR3 here is CASSQTGRVAFF. The CDR3 nucleotides read TGCGCCAGCAGCCAGACGGGTCGAGTCGCTTTCTTT.

This sequence joins TRBV19 and TRBJ1-2, with 8 bases identical to TRBD1. CDR1 is LNHDA, CDR2 SQIVND, per germline (reference sequence). V lost 7 bases to trimming and J lost 1 base; unmatched junction nucleotides: 8. The CDR3 is made up of 15 amino acids. The chain's CDR3 is CASMAGRGLNYGYTF. The CDR3 nucleotides are TGTGCCAGTATGGCTGGCAGGGGGCTTAACTATGGCTACACCTTC. The entire variable domain, with the rest obtained from reference TRBV19 and TRBJ1-2, is as follows: DGGITQSPKYLFRKEGQNVTLSCEQNLNHDAMYWYRQDPGQGLRLIYYSQIVNDFQKGDIAEGYSVSREKKESFPLTVTSAQKNPTAFYLCASMAGRGLNYGYTFGSGTRLTVV.